One and the same sample provided the 2 T cell receptor beta chains below, sequenced in a study of blood T cell repertoires in COVID-19 (dated by TCRdb to about 2020). Libraries came from the immunoSEQ multiplex PCR assay. As stored in TCRdb, this immuneACCESS dataset retains in-frame rearrangements with V and J assigned. A fraction of the clones does not appear; measured against another copy, unresolved V genes explain less than half of the discrepancy, and the remainder lacks a known reason. The sample has approximately 300,000 clones on record, 85% of them singletons. The ten largest account for over 1.5% of the sample. What was sequenced was PBMCs or T cells enriched from blood (not recorded which). The origin of the receptors is a woman aged 25 to 45 who had been exposed to COVID-19.

The gene calls are TRBV7-9 and TRBJ2-2; 9 bases agree with TRBD1. Germline CDR1 and CDR2: SEHNR and FQNEAQ (reference sequence). Unmatched junction bases numbered 5, after V lost 5 bases and J lost 4 bases. This CDR3 contains 15 residues. The CDR3 spells CASSAQTGGTGELFF. As DNA, the CDR3 is TGTGCCAGCAGCGCCCAGACAGGGGGCACCGGGGAGCTGTTTTTT. Combining the CDR3 with reference TRBV7-9 and TRBJ2-2 gives the whole variable domain DTGVSQNPRHKITKRGQNVTFRCDPISEHNRLYWYRQTLGQGPEFLTYFQNEAQLEKSRLLSDRFSAERPKGSFSTLEIQRTEQGDSAMYLCASSAQTGGTGELFFGEGSRLTVL.

This sequence joins TRBV27 and TRBJ1-6, with D perhaps matching TRBD1 (6 bases). Per the germline V gene, CDR1 is MNHEY and CDR2 is SMNVEV (reference sequence). The ends were cut back, 5 bases at V and 12 bases at J, with 20 bases in the middle. The CDR3 is 15 residues long. The CDR3 bases are TGTGCCAGCAGTCCCCACCCTGGGGGGGGCGAACCCCTCCACTTT. It encodes CASSPHPGGGEPLHF.